This T cell receptor beta chain came from a study of Graves' ophthalmopathy and Graves' hyperthyroidism. Investigators amplified TCR beta CDR3 regions from RNA transcripts. Investigators did first-round RT-PCR with HTBI primers, then second-round multiplex PCR. Each CDR3 protein is one row after TCRdb ran MiXCR on the multiplex PCR reads. The sample has over 14,000 distinct CDR3 sequences, 50% seen once; the top ten hold less than 55%. The germline V and J ends were trimmed by 4 bases and 7 bases, with 10 bases remaining between them. The CDR3 has 13 amino acids. Germline loops: CDR1 KGHDR, CDR2 SFDVKD. Note on this clonotype: A much larger clone sits a single nucleotide away, making a read error possible. No conserved phenylalanine or tryptophan is present at the end of the CDR3, so a read error is the likely explanation.

The TCR sequence derives from a woman in her twenties or thirties with Graves' ophthalmopathy. The rearrangement uses TRBV24-1 and TRBJ1-3, with D possibly TRBD1 on 6 matching bases. The sample consisted of peripheral blood. The DNA of the CDR3 is TGTGCCACCAGTGAACAGGGTGGGAACACCATATATCTT. Translated, it gives CATSEQGGNTIYL.